The rows below give T cell receptor beta chains drawn from one sample of a study of CD8+ T cells in alopecia areata. Clones were read by immunoSEQ multiplex PCR, and TCRdb kept only the in-frame ones, dropping some. The table records about 120,000 clones, more than 30% of them present only once. Sample: CD4+ T cells sorted from blood. The receptors derive from a human donor with alopecia areata. Each CDR3 is given with its conserved first and last residue. Each record gives: D gene, V gene, J gene, clone size, CDR3 DNA, CDR3 protein. D genes are given only for firm matches. Some rows have no size entry. The others give once, few or many, or a class for an expanded clone.

TRBD2,TRBV7-2,TRBJ2-3,NA,TGTGCCAGCAGCTTAGAAGCGACTAGCGGTAGTTGGTATTTT,CASSLEATSGSWYF
NA,TRBV5-1,TRBJ2-5,NA,TGCGCCAGCAGCTTTCGGTTCCAAGAGACCCAGTACTTC,CASSFRFQETQYF
NA,TRBV7-2,TRBJ2-7,NA,TGTGCCAGCAGCTTAGGGTTAGCCTACGAGCAGTACTTC,CASSLGLAYEQYF
NA,TRBV5-4,TRBJ2-6,NA,TGTGCCAGCAGCCCCGGGACAACACGCTCTGGGGCCAACGTCCTGACTTTC,CASSPGTTRSGANVLTF
TRBD2,TRBV5-1,TRBJ2-4,NA,TGCGCCAGCAGCTCCACTAGCGGAAACATTCAGTACTTC,CASSSTSGNIQYF
TRBD1,TRBV2,TRBJ2-6,once,TGTGCCAGCGGGGGTCCGGGACAGAGCCTCTCTGGGGCCAACGTCCTGACTTTC,CASGGPGQSLSGANVLTF
NA,TRBV28,TRBJ1-1,few,TGTGCCTCATCCCGAGGAGCGAACACTGAAGCTTTCTTT,CASSRGANTEAFF
NA,TRBV29-1,TRBJ2-2,NA,TGCAGCGTGCCTAGATTTGACGCTACCGGGGAGCTGTTTTTT,CSVPRFDATGELFF
NA,TRBV10-3,TRBJ2-5,NA,TGTGCCATCAGTCTGTCAGGGATGGAAGAGACCCAGTACTTC,CAISLSGMEETQYF
TRBD1,TRBV4-1,TRBJ1-5,few,TGCGCCAGCAGCCAAGGTATTACAGGGGATCGGCAGCCCCAGCATTTT,CASSQGITGDRQPQHF
NA,TRBV29-1,TRBJ2-3,NA,TGCAGCCCGAGCGGGCCCACAGATACGCAGTATTTT,CSPSGPTDTQYF
NA,TRBV30,TRBJ1-2,few,TGTGCCTGGGCAGGGCGGCATGGCTACACCTTC,CAWAGRHGYTF
NA,TRBV2,TRBJ2-5,NA,TGTGCCAGCACCAGGGAGAAAGAGACCCAGTACTTC,CASTREKETQYF
NA,TRBV10-3,TRBJ2-7,NA,TGTGCCATCAGTGAGTCGGAAGAGCAGTACTTC,CAISESEEQYF
NA,TRBV29-1,TRBJ1-1,few,TGCAGCGTCGCACGCACACAAGCTTTCTTT,CSVARTQAFF
NA,TRBV28,TRBJ1-4,medium-sized,TGTGCCAGCAGTCCGGGGATTGGGGCAACTAATGAAAAACTGTTTTTT,CASSPGIGATNEKLFF
TRBD1,TRBV7-2,TRBJ2-7,few,TGTGCCAGCGGCCGGGACAGGTCCTACGAGCAGTACTTC,CASGRDRSYEQYF
NA,TRBV7-2,TRBJ2-2,few,TGTGCCAGCAGCCCGAGGGGTGGGGCGGGGAAAACCGGGGAGCTGTTTTTT,CASSPRGGAGKTGELFF
TRBD1,TRBV2,TRBJ1-2,NA,TGTGCCAGCAGAATGGACAGGGCATCCGGCTACACCTTC,CASRMDRASGYTF
NA,TRBV7-9,TRBJ1-1,few,TGTGCCAGCAGCAGCTCTTCCGGGGTGGGGACTGAAGCTTTCTTT,CASSSSSGVGTEAFF
TRBD1,TRBV7-2,TRBJ2-3,few,TGTGCCAGCAGCCCGCCGGGACAGCAGACAGATACGCAGTATTTT,CASSPPGQQTDTQYF
NA,TRBV29-1,TRBJ2-5,NA,TGCAGCGTTGATCCCCCTCAGCCCGTAACAGAGACCCAGTACTTC,CSVDPPQPVTETQYF